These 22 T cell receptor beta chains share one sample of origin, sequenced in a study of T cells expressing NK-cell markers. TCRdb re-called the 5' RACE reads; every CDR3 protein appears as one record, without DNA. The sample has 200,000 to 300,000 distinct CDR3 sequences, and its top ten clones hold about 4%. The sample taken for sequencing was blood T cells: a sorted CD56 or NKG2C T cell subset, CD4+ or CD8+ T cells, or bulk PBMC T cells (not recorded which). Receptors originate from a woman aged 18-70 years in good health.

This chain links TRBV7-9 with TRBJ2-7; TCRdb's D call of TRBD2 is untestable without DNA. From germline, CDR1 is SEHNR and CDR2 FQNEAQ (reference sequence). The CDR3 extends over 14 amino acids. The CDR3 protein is CASSRPDGTGEQYF.

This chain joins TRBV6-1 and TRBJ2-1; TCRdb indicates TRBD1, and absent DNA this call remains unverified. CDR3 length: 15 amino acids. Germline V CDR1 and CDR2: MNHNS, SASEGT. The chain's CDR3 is CASSEVPGKFGEQFF.

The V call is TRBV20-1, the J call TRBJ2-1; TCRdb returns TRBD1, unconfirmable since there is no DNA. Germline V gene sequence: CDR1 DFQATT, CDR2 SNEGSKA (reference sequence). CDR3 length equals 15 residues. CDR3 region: CSASSRQLSYNEQFF.

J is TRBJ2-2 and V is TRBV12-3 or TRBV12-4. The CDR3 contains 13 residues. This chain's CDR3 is CASSFHVSGELFF.

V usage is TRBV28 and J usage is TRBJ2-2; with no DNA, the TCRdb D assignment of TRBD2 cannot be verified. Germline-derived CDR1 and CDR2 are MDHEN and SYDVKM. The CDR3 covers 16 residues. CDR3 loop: CASSSREDVKTGELFF. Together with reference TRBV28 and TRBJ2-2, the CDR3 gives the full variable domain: DVKVTQSSRYLVKRTGEKVFLECVQDMDHENMFWYRQDPGLGLRLIYFSYDVKMKEKGDIPEGYSVSREKKERFSLILESASTNQTSMYLCASSSREDVKTGELFFGEGSRLTVL.

The CDR3 reads CSARERLHSYEQYF. The chain links TRBV20-1 to TRBJ2-7; the D call of TRBD2 rests on TCRdb alone, since no DNA is present to check it. The CDR3 is made up of 14 amino acids. CDR1 DFQATT and CDR2 SNEGSKA come from the germline V gene (reference sequence).

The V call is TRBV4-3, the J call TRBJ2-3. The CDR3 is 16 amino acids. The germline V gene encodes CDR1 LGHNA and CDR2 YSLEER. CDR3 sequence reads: CASSQDLGGVGDTQYF.

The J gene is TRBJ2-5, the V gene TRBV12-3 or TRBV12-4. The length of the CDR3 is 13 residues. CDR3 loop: CASASGVGETQYF.

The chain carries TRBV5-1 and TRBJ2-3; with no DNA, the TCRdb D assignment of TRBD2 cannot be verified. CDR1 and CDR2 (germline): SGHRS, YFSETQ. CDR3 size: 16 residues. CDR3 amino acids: CASSPLGLAGTDTQYF.

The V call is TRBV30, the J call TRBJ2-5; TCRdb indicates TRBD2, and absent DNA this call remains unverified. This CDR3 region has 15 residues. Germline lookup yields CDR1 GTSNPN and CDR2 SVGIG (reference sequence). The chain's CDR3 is CAWMNPGLAVETQYF.

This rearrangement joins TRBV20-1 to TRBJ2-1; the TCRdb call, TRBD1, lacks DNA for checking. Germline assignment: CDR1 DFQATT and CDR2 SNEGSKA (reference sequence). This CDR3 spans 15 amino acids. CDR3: CSARGGATSYNEQFF.

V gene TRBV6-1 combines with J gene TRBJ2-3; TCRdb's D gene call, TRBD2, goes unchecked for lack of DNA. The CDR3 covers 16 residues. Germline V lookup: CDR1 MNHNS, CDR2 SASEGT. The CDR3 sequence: CASSRLAGGPTDTQYF.

The CDR3 here is CASSLELAWDEQFF. The rearrangement joins TRBV5-6 to TRBJ2-1; the TRBD2 assignment by TCRdb is unverifiable without DNA. The CDR3 length is 14 residues. Looked up from germline, CDR1 is SGHDT and CDR2 is YYEEEE.

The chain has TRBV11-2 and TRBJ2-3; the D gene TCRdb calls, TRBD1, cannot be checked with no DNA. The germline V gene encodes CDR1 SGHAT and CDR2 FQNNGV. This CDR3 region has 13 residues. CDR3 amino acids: CASSLTTPLVQYF.

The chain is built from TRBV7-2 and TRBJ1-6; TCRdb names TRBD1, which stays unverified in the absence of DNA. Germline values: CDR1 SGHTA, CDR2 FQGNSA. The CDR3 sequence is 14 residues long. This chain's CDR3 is CASSSGTANSPLHF.

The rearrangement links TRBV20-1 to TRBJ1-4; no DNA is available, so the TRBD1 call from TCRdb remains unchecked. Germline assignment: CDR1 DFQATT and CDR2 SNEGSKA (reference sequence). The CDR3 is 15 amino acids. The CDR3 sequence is CSATHGGTGVEKLFF.

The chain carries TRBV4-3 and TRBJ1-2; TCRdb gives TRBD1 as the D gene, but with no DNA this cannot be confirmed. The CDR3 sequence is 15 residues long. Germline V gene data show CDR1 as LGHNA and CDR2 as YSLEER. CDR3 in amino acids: CASSPRPDSSYGYTF.

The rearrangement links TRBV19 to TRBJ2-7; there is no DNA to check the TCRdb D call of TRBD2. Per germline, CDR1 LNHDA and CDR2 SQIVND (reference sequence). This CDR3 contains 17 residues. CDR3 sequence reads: CASSIGLAGGSSYEQYF.

The CDR3 reads CASSSPDRGVYGYTF. V is TRBV28 and J is TRBJ1-2; TCRdb picks TRBD1, but there is no DNA to check that call. From germline, CDR1 is MDHEN and CDR2 SYDVKM. The CDR3 loop spans 15 amino acids.

The CDR3 here is CASSPGGNQPQHF. J is TRBJ1-5 and V is TRBV18; TCRdb names TRBD1, which stays unverified in the absence of DNA. The CDR3 is made up of 13 amino acids. Germline CDR1 is KGHSH and CDR2 is LQKENI.

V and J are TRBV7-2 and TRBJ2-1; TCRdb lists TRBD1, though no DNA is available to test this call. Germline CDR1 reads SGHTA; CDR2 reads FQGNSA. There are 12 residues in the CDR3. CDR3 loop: CASSSTGFEQFF.

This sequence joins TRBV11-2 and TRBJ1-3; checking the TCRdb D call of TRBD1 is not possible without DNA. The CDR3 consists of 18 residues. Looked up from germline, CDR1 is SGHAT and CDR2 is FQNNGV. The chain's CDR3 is CASSPTGPAFVSGNTIYF.